The 26 T cell receptor beta chains given below trace back to one sample, sequenced in a study of blood T cell repertoires in COVID-19. Only in-frame clones appear in the TCRdb table, and some are missing; sequencing was by immunoSEQ multiplex PCR. Of about 250,000 clones detected, approximately 90% appear once; the ten largest clones hold 2.5% to 3%. Sequencing input: PBMCs or T cells enriched from blood (not recorded which). The source is a woman aged 45 to 65 who had recovered from COVID-19.

The chain is built from TRBV19 and TRBJ2-1; D possibly corresponds to TRBD2 (6 bases). V shed 6 bases and J shed 0 bases, with 15 bases lying between them. Looked up from germline, CDR1 is LNHDA and CDR2 is SQIVND (reference sequence). The CDR3 spans 16 residues. The CDR3 spells CASSRDGRSSYNEQFF. The CDR3 DNA is TGTGCCAGTAGCCGTGACGGGAGAAGCTCCTACAATGAGCAGTTCTTC.

The J gene is TRBJ1-2, the V gene TRBV28; 9 bases match TRBD1. This CDR3 contains 15 residues. From germline, CDR1 is MDHEN and CDR2 SYDVKM. The V segment lost 10 bases and the J segment 7 bases; nucleotides outside the gene matches: 16. CDR3 in amino acids: CAIDTPGQGQSGYTF. CDR3 DNA: TGTGCCATCGACACCCCGGGACAGGGACAATCTGGCTACACCTTC.

The chain has TRBV7-2 and TRBJ2-1; 7 bases fit TRBD2. This CDR3 region has 16 residues. Germline trimming cut 5 bases from V and 5 bases from J; bases unmatched to any gene: 12. In germline, CDR1 is SGHTA, CDR2 FQGNSA. CDR3 coding DNA: TGTGCCAGCAGCGCCCCGGGCAGCGGGGTAAACAATGAGCAGTTCTTC. Translation: CASSAPGSGVNNEQFF.

The rearrangement joins TRBV7-3 to TRBJ1-1; D is possibly TRBD1 (5 bases). Per germline, CDR1 SGHTA and CDR2 FQGTGA. This CDR3 contains 16 residues. Trimming left V 1 base short and J 1 base short, with 13 bases between. The CDR3 sequence is CASSLNRQGANTEAFF. CDR3 DNA sequence: TGTGCCAGCAGCTTAAACCGCCAGGGCGCGAACACTGAAGCTTTCTTT.

The genes are TRBV7-9 and TRBJ2-3; 8 bases are a match to TRBD1. J lost 3 bases, V lost 5 bases, and 13 bases had no gene match. This CDR3 spans 17 amino acids. Germline assignment: CDR1 SEHNR and CDR2 FQNEAQ (reference sequence). CDR3 DNA sequence: TGTGCCAGCAGCACCCGGACAGGGCTGACGGGGACAGATACGCAGTATTTT. Protein product: CASSTRTGLTGTDTQYF.

V gene TRBV3-1 (or the pseudogene TRBV3-2) combines with J gene TRBJ2-7; D is uncertain. CDR1 and CDR2 (germline): LGHDT, YNNKEL (reference sequence). The CDR3 length is 15 residues. V dropped 0 bases and J dropped 3 bases, with 12 bases sitting between them. CDR3 sequence reads: CASSQDPRGDYEQYF. As DNA, the CDR3 is TGTGCCAGCAGCCAAGATCCACGCGGCGACTACGAGCAGTACTTC.

V usage is TRBV28 and J usage is TRBJ1-3; D gene uncertain. This CDR3 comprises 15 residues. The V gene's germline CDR1 is MDHEN and CDR2 SYDVKM. With 4 bases removed from V and 4 bases from J, the gap between germline ends came to 14 bases. CDR3 residues: CASSSLPPGGNTIYF. As DNA, the CDR3 is TGTGCCAGCAGTTCCCTCCCCCCAGGCGGAAACACCATATATTTT.

This chain uses TRBV5-8 with TRBJ2-2; 8 bases fit TRBD1. Germline lookup yields CDR1 SGHTS and CDR2 YDEGEE. V gave up 4 bases and J gave up 5 bases; unmatched junction bases: 7. This CDR3 spans 15 amino acids. CDR3 in DNA: TGTGCCAGCAGCGGAGGACAGGGTAGGACCGGGGAGCTGTTTTTT. Encoded protein: CASSGGQGRTGELFF.

The chain recombines TRBV18 with TRBJ2-3, with unresolved D. V gave up 0 bases and J gave up 2 bases, with 9 bases separating them. The CDR3 extends over 15 amino acids. Germline V gene lookup returns CDR1 KGHSH and CDR2 LQKENI. CDR3 region: CASSPPITYTDTQYF. The DNA for the CDR3 is TGTGCCAGCTCACCACCGATCACATACACAGATACGCAGTATTTT. The variable domain in full, completed from reference TRBV18 and TRBJ2-3, reads NAGVMQNPRHLVRRRGQEARLRCSPMKGHSHVYWYRQLPEEGLKFMVYLQKENIIDESGMPKERFSAEFPKEGPSILRIQQVVRGDSAAYFCASSPPITYTDTQYFGPGTRLTVL.

V gene TRBV19 combines with J gene TRBJ2-1, with 7 bases matching TRBD2. In germline, CDR1 is LNHDA, CDR2 SQIVND (reference sequence). The CDR3 has 18 residues. The V and J ends lost 3 bases and 7 bases, in that order; junction bases with no gene match: 18. The CDR3 loop reads CASSMESLLAGARNEQFF. As DNA, the CDR3 is TGTGCCAGTAGTATGGAATCCCTCTTGGCGGGAGCACGTAATGAGCAGTTCTTC.

This sequence joins TRBV7-8 and TRBJ1-2; 8 positions agree with TRBD1. V lost 1 base and J lost 2; bases outside the gene matches: 3. Germline lookup yields CDR1 SGHVS and CDR2 FQNEAQ. This CDR3 spans 15 amino acids. CDR3 region: CASSLGTGSNYGYTF. The DNA for the CDR3 is TGTGCCAGCAGCTTAGGGACAGGGAGCAACTATGGCTACACCTTC.

The chain combines TRBV5-1 with TRBJ2-1; 8 nucleotides match TRBD2. Germline-derived CDR1 and CDR2 are SGHRS and YFSETQ. This CDR3 comprises 16 residues. With 1 base clipped from V and 2 bases from J, the junction kept 5 bases outside the gene matches. CDR3 DNA sequence: TGCGCCAGCAGCTTGTATTCGGGAGGGGCCTACAATGAGCAGTTCTTC. This translates into CASSLYSGGAYNEQFF. Full variable domain (outside the CDR3, taken from reference TRBV5-1 and TRBJ2-1): KAGVTQTPRYLIKTRGQQVTLSCSPISGHRSVSWYQQTPGQGLQFLFEYFSETQRNKGNFPGRFSGRQFSNSRSEMNVSTLELGDSALYLCASSLYSGGAYNEQFFGPGTRLTVL.

V usage is TRBV3-1 (or the pseudogene TRBV3-2) and J usage is TRBJ2-3; a weak D match, TRBD2 (6 bases). Trimming pared 0 bases from V and 6 bases from J, leaving 13 bases between. Germline V gene data show CDR1 as LGHDT and CDR2 as YNNKEL (reference sequence). The CDR3 consists of 15 residues. CDR3 in amino acids: CASSQDPGSSDTQYF. In nucleotides, the CDR3 is TGTGCCAGCAGCCAAGATCCCGGGAGCTCTGATACGCAGTATTTT.

The CDR3 coding sequence is TGTGCCAGCAGCTCCGACAGCACCTACGAGCAGTACTTC. This codes for CASSSDSTYEQYF. V and J are TRBV7-8 and TRBJ2-7; D perhaps matches TRBD1 (5 bases). In germline, CDR1 is SGHVS, CDR2 FQNEAQ. Trimming took 4 bases from V and 2 from J, leaving 9 bases between them. This CDR3 is built from 13 residues. Drawing the rest from reference TRBV7-8 and TRBJ2-7, the complete variable domain is GAGVSQSPRYKVAKRGQDVALRCDPISGHVSLFWYQQALGQGPEFLTYFQNEAQLDKSGLPSDRFFAERPEGSVSTLKIQRTQQEDSAVYLCASSSDSTYEQYFGPGTRLTVT.

This clone was seen a few times. The chain uses TRBV9 and TRBJ1-2; a weak D match, TRBD1 (6 bases). The V end was cut by 6 bases, the J end by 3 bases, with 12 bases between. The V gene's germline CDR1 is SGDLS and CDR2 YYNGEE. This CDR3 region has 13 residues. CDR3 amino acids: CASKGGAYYGYTF. CDR3 in DNA: TGTGCCAGCAAAGGGGGGGCGTACTATGGCTACACCTTC.

In nucleotides, the CDR3 is TGTGCCAGCAGTCCACGGACTAGCGGGTCCTACGAGCAGTACTTC. This gives the protein CASSPRTSGSYEQYF. The V and J genes are TRBV6-5 and TRBJ2-7; TRBD2 matches at 11 bases. The junction had 4 bases not matched to a gene; V was cut back by 5 bases and J by 1 base. Germline lookup yields CDR1 MNHEY and CDR2 SVGAGI. CDR3 length: 15 residues.

This clone occurred once. This chain connects TRBV6-4 to TRBJ2-3; 13 bases line up with TRBD2. Germline lookup yields CDR1 MRHNA and CDR2 SNTAGT. The CDR3 is 15 residues long. V trimming: 5 bases; J trimming: 2 bases; junction bases outside the gene matches: 1. The CDR3 reads CASSTSGRATDTQYF. CDR3 in DNA: TGTGCCAGCAGTACTAGCGGGAGGGCCACAGATACGCAGTATTTT.

This clone was picked up a small number of times. This chain joins TRBV18 and TRBJ1-1, with a possible D match to TRBD1 (6 bases). This CDR3 is 13 amino acids long. The ends were cut back, 6 bases at V and 4 bases at J, with 12 bases in the middle. Germline V gene sequence: CDR1 KGHSH, CDR2 LQKENI. The CDR3: CASSTDRVTEAFF. Here the CDR3 DNA reads TGTGCCAGCTCCACGGACAGAGTCACTGAAGCTTTCTTT.

This clone occurred once. The rearrangement joins TRBV6-6 to TRBJ2-1; TRBD1 aligns across 9 bases. Losses at the gene ends were 8 bases for V and 9 bases for J; bases not matched to a gene: 11. This CDR3 spans 14 amino acids. Germline V gives CDR1 MNHNY, CDR2 SVGAGI (reference sequence). The CDR3 is CASLLGQGISEQFF. CDR3 coding DNA: TGTGCCAGCCTCTTGGGACAGGGCATTAGTGAGCAGTTCTTC.

A few counts support this clone. The chain couples TRBV5-5 to TRBJ2-7; the match to TRBD2 covers 10 bases. This CDR3 has 14 residues. Trimming at V came to 3 bases and at J to 5 bases, leaving 5 bases not matched to a gene. Germline V lookup: CDR1 SGHKS, CDR2 YYEKEE (reference sequence). This chain's CDR3 is CASSSYGTSDEQYF. CDR3 in DNA: TGTGCCAGCAGCTCCTACGGGACTAGCGACGAGCAGTACTTC.

This clone was recorded once. The J gene is TRBJ1-1, the V gene TRBV11-2; TRBD1 matches 7 bases. With V trimmed by 4 bases and J by 2 bases, 13 bases remained unmatched. The CDR3 covers 17 residues. Per germline, CDR1 SGHAT and CDR2 FQNNGV. CDR3 DNA sequence: TGTGCCAGCAGCTACTTCACAGGGGCGCCGGGAAACACTGAAGCTTTCTTT. It specifies CASSYFTGAPGNTEAFF.

The rearrangement links TRBV9 to TRBJ2-1; the match to TRBD1 covers 7 bases. The V gene end was trimmed by 7 bases and the J gene end by 4 bases; junction bases not matched to a gene: 11. The CDR3 length is 15 residues. CDR1 is SGDLS, CDR2 YYNGEE, per germline. This CDR3 is CASSTSGTEYNEQFF. The CDR3 nucleotides read TGTGCCAGCTCTACCTCCGGGACAGAATACAATGAGCAGTTCTTC.

Only one count was recorded for this clone. V is TRBV9 and J is TRBJ2-7, with a possible D match to TRBD1 (7 bases). CDR3 size: 16 residues. V lost 3 bases and J 3 bases, leaving 19 bases between the germline ends. Germline V CDR1 and CDR2: SGDLS, YYNGEE. The CDR3 DNA is TGTGCCAGCAGCGAGAGGGGGGACAGCGGACTCTACGAGCAGTACTTC. Translation: CASSERGDSGLYEQYF.

The chain has TRBV2 and TRBJ2-2; TRBD2 is a possible D gene (6 bases). The CDR3 length is 16 residues. V shed 6 bases and J shed 1 base, with 15 bases lying between them. CDR1 and CDR2 from the germline V gene are SNHLY and FYNNEI. In DNA, the CDR3 is TGTGCCAGCAGGGGACTGGGACTCCTGAACACCGGGGAGCTGTTTTTT. Translation: CASRGLGLLNTGELFF.

The V and J genes are TRBV9 and TRBJ2-7, with 11 bases matching TRBD1. Germline loops: CDR1 SGDLS, CDR2 YYNGEE. CDR3 length equals 16 residues. V was pared by 4 bases and J by 4 bases, with 10 bases of the junction left unmatched. The CDR3 reads CASSTGQGANTYEQYF. The CDR3 region has the DNA TGTGCCAGCAGCACCGGACAGGGGGCAAACACGTACGAGCAGTACTTC.

The chain recombines TRBV29-1 with TRBJ1-2, with TRBD1 as a possible D gene (6 bases). Germline CDR1 is SQVTM and CDR2 is ANQGSEA. V was shortened by 4 bases and J by 8 bases, with 17 bases between the two germline ends. This CDR3 is 13 amino acids long. The CDR3 protein is CSVVQGSAGGYTF. The DNA for the CDR3 is TGCAGCGTTGTACAGGGAAGCGCCGGCGGCTACACCTTC.